Listed below are T cell receptor beta chains from one sample, sequenced in a study of PD-1 blockade in classical Hodgkin lymphoma. Data came from immunoSEQ multiplex PCR; TCRdb stores just in-frame clones and leaves some out. Altogether about 31,000 clones are present, around 80% being singletons, with the ten largest covering around a sixth. Material: peripheral blood mononuclear cells (PBMCs), obtained before the fourth cycle of nivolumab. The receptors were gathered from a human donor with classical Hodgkin lymphoma. The CDR3 runs from the conserved cysteine through the conserved F or W. A D gene is named only where the DNA matches it firmly. Clone size is stated in some rows and not others, as once, few, many or a class when expanded.

CDR3 DNA,CDR3 protein,clone size,J gene,D gene,V gene
TGTGCCAGCAGCTTAGTACCCTTATCCTACAATGAGCAGTTCTTC,CASSLVPLSYNEQFF,-,TRBJ2-1,-,TRBV5-4
TGTGCCAGCTCACCAATACAGGGCGGTCAGCCCCAGCATTTT,CASSPIQGGQPQHF,few,TRBJ1-5,-,TRBV18
TGTGCCAGCAGCTTAGATTCGCGGGGGGCGGTAGAGGAGACCCAGTACTTC,CASSLDSRGAVEETQYF,-,TRBJ2-5,TRBD2,TRBV11-2
TGTGCCAGCAGTTATGGGCAGGGGGCTAACGAGCAGTACTTC,CASSYGQGANEQYF,-,TRBJ2-7,TRBD1,TRBV6-6
TGCGCCAGCAGCCGGCAGGACTTTAATGTTTTCTTT,CASSRQDFNVFF,-,TRBJ1-1,-,TRBV13
TGTGCCAGCAGCTTGGGGATTTTCAGCACAGATACGCAGTATTTT,CASSLGIFSTDTQYF,-,TRBJ2-3,-,TRBV5-4
TGTGCCAGCAGCGTAGGAGTACTCGGCTACACCTTC,CASSVGVLGYTF,-,TRBJ1-2,-,TRBV9
TGTGCCAGTAGCCGGGACCCCGAGGACGAGCAGTACTTC,CASSRDPEDEQYF,-,TRBJ2-7,-,TRBV19
TGTGCCAGCAGTATTAGCGGGGGGCAGGCAGATACGCAGTATTTT,CASSISGGQADTQYF,few,TRBJ2-3,TRBD2,TRBV28
TGTGCCAGCAGCTTTAATACGAAGGCAGCCCAAGAGACCCAGTACTTC,CASSFNTKAAQETQYF,-,TRBJ2-5,-,TRBV7-9
TGTGCCACCAGCAGAGGGGCAGGCGAAAATGAAAAACTGTTTTTT,CATSRGAGENEKLFF,-,TRBJ1-4,-,TRBV15
TGCGCCAGCAGCCAAGAATTTAACGACCAAGAGACCCAGTACTTC,CASSQEFNDQETQYF,few,TRBJ2-5,-,TRBV4-1
TGTGCCAGCAGCCGTGGCGGGGGAGGGACCGGGGAGCTGTTTTTT,CASSRGGGGTGELFF,-,TRBJ2-2,TRBD2,TRBV5-4
TGTGCCAGCGGTGGCGGGGGGGACGCTGATACGCAGTATTTT,CASGGGGDADTQYF,-,TRBJ2-3,TRBD2,TRBV6-5
TGTGCCAGCAGCATTGGGACTAGCGGGGGGGGTACGCAGTATTTT,CASSIGTSGGGTQYF,once,TRBJ2-3,TRBD2,TRBV5-4
TGTGCCAGCAGCCCCCCGACAGGGGATCATGGCTACACCTTC,CASSPPTGDHGYTF,-,TRBJ1-2,TRBD1,TRBV7-3
TGTGCCAGCATCAAGGGAAATAGCAATCAGCCCCAGCATTTT,CASIKGNSNQPQHF,once,TRBJ1-5,-,TRBV28
TGCGCCAGCAGTCAAGGTACCAAAGACACTGAAGCTTTCTTT,CASSQGTKDTEAFF,-,TRBJ1-1,-,TRBV23-1
TGTGCCAGCAGCGCCTCGACAGGGACTTATGGCTACACCTTC,CASSASTGTYGYTF,-,TRBJ1-2,TRBD1,TRBV9
TGCGCCAGCAGCCAAGCTGGGGGGGACAATCAGCCCCAGCATTTT,CASSQAGGDNQPQHF,-,TRBJ1-5,-,TRBV4-1
TGTGCCAGCGGACAGGACAGGGGGAGAAATGAGCAGTTCTTC,CASGQDRGRNEQFF,-,TRBJ2-1,TRBD1,TRBV9
TGTGCCAGCAGCTACTCCCTCAGGGGTCGAGGCGGCTACACCTTC,CASSYSLRGRGGYTF,-,TRBJ1-2,-,TRBV11-2
TGTGCCAGCAGAGCCCGCCCTCAACCAACCTACGAGCAGTACTTC,CASRARPQPTYEQYF,-,TRBJ2-7,-,TRBV2
TGTGCCAGCAGCTTAGAGGTGAACACTGAAGCTTTCTTT,CASSLEVNTEAFF,-,TRBJ1-1,-,TRBV7-2
TGTGCCAGCAGCTTAACACGGAATCAGCCCCAGCATTTT,CASSLTRNQPQHF,-,TRBJ1-5,-,TRBV7-3
TGTGCCAGCAGCTTGGGTAGGGGGGTCACCGGGGAGCTGTTTTTT,CASSLGRGVTGELFF,-,TRBJ2-2,-,TRBV5-4
TGTGCCAGCAGTCCCAGCGGGGTTCGTACCTACGAGCAGTACTTC,CASSPSGVRTYEQYF,medium-sized,TRBJ2-7,TRBD2,TRBV27
TGTGCCAGCAGCGCAGGGGGGACCTTCGAGACCCAGTACTTC,CASSAGGTFETQYF,-,TRBJ2-5,-,TRBV5-4
TGCGCCAGCAGGCGGGACCAACTCGGCACAGATACGCAGTATTTT,CASRRDQLGTDTQYF,-,TRBJ2-3,-,TRBV4-3
TGTGCCAGCAGCTTGGGAAGGGAGGATGGCTACACCTTC,CASSLGREDGYTF,-,TRBJ1-2,-,TRBV5-6
TGTGCCAGCAGCTTACTGACAACCTCCTACGAGCAGTACTTC,CASSLLTTSYEQYF,-,TRBJ2-7,-,TRBV7-8
TGTGCCAGCAGCCAGGGAGGGGTGGGAGCGGCAGATACGCAGTATTTT,CASSQGGVGAADTQYF,-,TRBJ2-3,TRBD2,TRBV4-1
TGTGCCAGCAGCCTAGGACAAGGAACCTACGAGCAGTACTTC,CASSLGQGTYEQYF,-,TRBJ2-7,-,TRBV11-2
TGTGCCAGCAGCCCTACTAGCGGGGGGCATGGATACGAGCAGTACTTC,CASSPTSGGHGYEQYF,once,TRBJ2-7,TRBD2,TRBV2
TGTGCCAGCAGTGCTTATTTTAGCTCTGGGGCCAACGTCCTGACTTTC,CASSAYFSSGANVLTF,-,TRBJ2-6,-,TRBV6-4
TGTGCCAGTACCCTTTTCAATGAGCAGTTCTTC,CASTLFNEQFF,-,TRBJ2-1,-,TRBV19
TGTGCCAGCAGCCCTTCCGGAGACACCAATTCACCCCTCCACTTT,CASSPSGDTNSPLHF,-,TRBJ1-6,-,TRBV2
TGTGCCAGCAGCCAGGAACGCACCACAGGGAGCAGTGAAGCTTTCTTT,CASSQERTTGSSEAFF,-,TRBJ1-1,-,TRBV7-2
TGTGCCAGCACACGGGGGAGCGGAGAGACCCAGTACTTC,CASTRGSGETQYF,-,TRBJ2-5,-,TRBV7-9
TGTGCCAGCAGTTTTGGGCTTCGCGGAAGGGGGAAGAACACTGAAGCTTTCTTT,CASSFGLRGRGKNTEAFF,-,TRBJ1-1,-,TRBV27
TGTGCCAGCAGTGTCCGCCTTGGGGTTTACGGCGGTCAGCCCCAGCATTTT,CASSVRLGVYGGQPQHF,-,TRBJ1-5,-,TRBV28
TGTGCCACTAAAACCGGTAGCACTGAAGCTTTCTTT,CATKTGSTEAFF,-,TRBJ1-1,-,TRBV25-1
TGTGCCAGCAGCTTAGGGAGGCTAGCGGGGGGCACAGATACGCAGTATTTT,CASSLGRLAGGTDTQYF,-,TRBJ2-3,TRBD2,TRBV7-6
TGTGCCAGCAGCCCCCAAGGGGCAGGGGCCTACGAGCAGTACTTC,CASSPQGAGAYEQYF,few,TRBJ2-7,-,TRBV5-4
TGTGCCAGCAGCCCCTCGGACTATCCCCCCGGGGAGCTGTTTTTT,CASSPSDYPPGELFF,-,TRBJ2-2,-,TRBV7-2
TGCGCCAGCAGCTTGGGTTACTTGGGGGGGAGCACAGATACGCAGTATTTT,CASSLGYLGGSTDTQYF,once,TRBJ2-3,TRBD2,TRBV5-1
TGTGCCAGCACCGATGGGCCTAGCGGAATTTACGAGCAGTACTTC,CASTDGPSGIYEQYF,-,TRBJ2-7,TRBD2,TRBV11-2
TGTGCCAGCACCCCTAATTTGAGACCGGGACACTTAAGAAATGAGCAGTTCTTC,CASTPNLRPGHLRNEQFF,-,TRBJ2-1,-,TRBV28
TGTGCCAGCAGCTTAGAAGGACAGGCTGGCAATCAGCCCCAGCATTTT,CASSLEGQAGNQPQHF,-,TRBJ1-5,TRBD1,TRBV7-6